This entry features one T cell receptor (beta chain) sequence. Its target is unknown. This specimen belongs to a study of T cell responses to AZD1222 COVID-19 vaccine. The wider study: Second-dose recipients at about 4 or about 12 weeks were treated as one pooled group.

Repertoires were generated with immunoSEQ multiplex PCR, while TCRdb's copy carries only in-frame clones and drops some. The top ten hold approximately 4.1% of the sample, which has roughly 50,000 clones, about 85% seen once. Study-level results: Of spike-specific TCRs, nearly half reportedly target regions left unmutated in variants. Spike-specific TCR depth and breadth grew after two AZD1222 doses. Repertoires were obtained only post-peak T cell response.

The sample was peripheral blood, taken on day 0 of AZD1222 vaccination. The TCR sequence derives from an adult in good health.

The CDR3 DNA sequence: TGTGCCAGCGGGGGCATGAATGGAAACACCATATATTTT. Translating it yields CASGGMNGNTIYF. The rearrangement uses TRBV12-3 or TRBV12-4 and TRBJ1-3; tentative D call: TRBD1 (6 bases). CDR3 length equals 13 residues. V lost 8 bases and J 3 bases, leaving 11 bases between the germline ends.